This paragraph reports one TCR beta chain. Its target antigen remains unknown. The junction departs from the called germline gene at one end, perhaps through a read error. Around 2 micrograms of genomic DNA were extracted from cryopreserved PBMCs for TCR beta library preparation. High-throughput TCR beta sequencing was performed on longitudinal blood samples from CLL patients receiving ibrutinib monotherapy. Patients were enrolled in a phase 2 open-label single-center ibrutinib monotherapy trial. The sample belongs to a study of cytotoxic CD8 clonotypes in ibrutinib-treated CLL (dated by TCRdb to the early 2020s). With regard to the full study: The cohort had about a dozen relapsed/refractory and around 14 treatment-naive patients; some 17 were IGHV unmutated. Responses were partial in approximately 24 patients and complete in 2; after median 68 months follow-up, some 15 stayed in remission and approximately twelve progressed. Response samples were obtained after a median of around eleven months of treatment, with a range of about 6 to 36 months. On average, each sample had approximately 260,000 productive templates and more than 75,000 productive rearrangements. Longitudinal samples were available for about 30% of the 86 trial participants. Cryopreserved peripheral blood mononuclear cells were obtained before treatment, at response, and at either sustained remission or disease progression.

General study outcomes and caveats: Baseline clonality exceeded that of age-matched healthy donors and correlated strongly with circulating CD8+ T-cell counts. Clonality rose at ibrutinib response, remained stable during sustained remission, and dropped back toward baseline at progression. Public clonotypes were rare and either shrank or stayed stable during treatment, and the rise in clonality at ibrutinib response reflected expansion of private clonotypes. Sampling times were not matched between sustained-remission and progressing patients, and lymph node repertoires were not studied.

CDR3 length: 16 amino acids, cysteine to phenylalanine. The read is trimmed to its CDR3 DNA, 48 bases read in frame from base 1. Reading the germline V gene (reference sequence) gives CDR1 SSHAT and CDR2 FNYEAQ. On a MiSeq, deep resolution sequencing aimed for a depth between 1 in 1 million and 1 in 200,000 T cells, with each clonotype covered 10x on average. The immunoSEQ hsTCRB Kit was used to generate the TCR beta libraries. As for the authors' bioinformatics: The data were analyzed with ImmunoSEQ Analyzer and ImmunoSEQ Data Assistant, and V, D and J gene assignments followed IMGT definitions. Clonality was computed as one minus normalized Shannon entropy of productive rearrangement frequencies, ranging from 0 to 1. Only overrepresented clonotypes making up at least 0.05% of the repertoire of each patient were included in the public clonotype analysis. About twelve age-matched healthy donor repertoires from immuneACCESS were used as controls for clonality. What TCRdb holds here is the immuneACCESS table cut down to in-frame rearrangements. Part of the clones is not present; checked against another copy, under half of the missing clones reflect an unresolved V gene, and the others are unexplained. V and J calls plus clone size are reproduced from that table; the DNA served to infer D and trimming. The sample table lists some 84,000 clones, about 82% of them with a count of one. Less than 6.5% of the sample is held by the ten biggest clonotypes.

This TCR came from a human donor with chronic lymphocytic leukemia. The V and J genes are TRBV7-7 and TRBJ2-2; TRBD2 aligns with 11 central bases. Sample: PBMCs, taken before ibrutinib treatment. This receptor has the CDR3 CASSQTSGRNTGELFF. The nucleotides read TGTGCTAGCAGCCAAACTAGCGGGAGGAACACCGGGGAGCTGTTTTTT.